The present TCR beta chain was sequenced within a study of T cell repertoires in ileal Crohn's disease. Stated time point: neoterminal ileum biopsy at postoperative endoscopy, about 6 months after surgery. Study-wide points: All patients with clonality above 26.8% had endoscopic recurrence.

TCRdb keeps only in-frame clones here, not all; method: immunoSEQ multiplex PCR. The sample carries 15,000 to 20,000 clones, around 70% recorded once. V was cut by 1 base and J by 8 bases, with 14 bases left in between. Germline CDR1 LGHNT, CDR2 FRNRAP. The CDR3 covers 14 residues. Turning to this clone: Its antigen is not identified.

This clonotype originated in an adult with Crohn's disease. The chain carries TRBV12-5 and TRBJ1-2; D gene uncertain. Sequenced: ileal tissue. The CDR3 loop reads CASGLALSSIGYTF. The CDR3 nucleotides read TGTGCTAGTGGTTTGGCCCTATCGTCTATAGGCTACACCTTC. Supplemented by reference TRBV12-5 and TRBJ1-2, the full variable domain reads DARVTQTPRHKVTEMGQEVTMRCQPILGHNTVFWYRQTMMQGLELLAYFRNRAPLDDSGMPKDRFSAEMPDATLATLKIQPSEPRDSAVYFCASGLALSSIGYTFGSGTRLTVV.